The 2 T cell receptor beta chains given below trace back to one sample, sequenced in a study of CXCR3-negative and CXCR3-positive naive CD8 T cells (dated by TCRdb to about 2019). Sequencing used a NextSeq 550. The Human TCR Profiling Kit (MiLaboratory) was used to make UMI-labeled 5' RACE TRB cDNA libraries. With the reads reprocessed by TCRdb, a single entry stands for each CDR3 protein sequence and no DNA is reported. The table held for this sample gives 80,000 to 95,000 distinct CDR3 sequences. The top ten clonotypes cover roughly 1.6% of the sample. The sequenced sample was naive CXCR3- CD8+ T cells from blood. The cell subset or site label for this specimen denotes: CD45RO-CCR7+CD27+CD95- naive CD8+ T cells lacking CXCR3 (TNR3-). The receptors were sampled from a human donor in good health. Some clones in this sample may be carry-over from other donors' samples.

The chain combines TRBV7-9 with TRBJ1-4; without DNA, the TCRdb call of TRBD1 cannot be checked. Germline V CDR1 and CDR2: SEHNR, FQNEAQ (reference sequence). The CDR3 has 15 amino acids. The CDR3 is CASSLSTGGGEKLFF.

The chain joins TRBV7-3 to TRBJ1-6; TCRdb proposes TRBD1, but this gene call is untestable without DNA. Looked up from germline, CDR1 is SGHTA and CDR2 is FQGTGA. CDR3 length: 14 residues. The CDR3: CASSFGDGGSPLHF.